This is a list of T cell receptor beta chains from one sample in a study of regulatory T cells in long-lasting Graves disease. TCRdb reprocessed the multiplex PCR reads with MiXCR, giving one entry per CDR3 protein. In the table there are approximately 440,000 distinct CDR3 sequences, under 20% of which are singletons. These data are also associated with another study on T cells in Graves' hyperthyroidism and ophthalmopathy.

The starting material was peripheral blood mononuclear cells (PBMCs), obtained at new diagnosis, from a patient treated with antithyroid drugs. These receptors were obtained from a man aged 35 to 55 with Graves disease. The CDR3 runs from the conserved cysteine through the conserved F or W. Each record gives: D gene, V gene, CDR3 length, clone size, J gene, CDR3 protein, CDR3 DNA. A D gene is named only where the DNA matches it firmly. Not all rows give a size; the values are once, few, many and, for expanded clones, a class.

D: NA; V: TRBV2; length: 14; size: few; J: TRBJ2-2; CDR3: CASSDGTNTGELFF; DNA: TGTGCCAGCAGTGATGGGACAAACACCGGGGAGCTGTTTTTT
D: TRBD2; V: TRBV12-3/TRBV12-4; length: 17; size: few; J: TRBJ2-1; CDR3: CASSLGVGPAGWGEQFF; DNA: TGTGCCAGCAGTTTAGGGGTGGGTCCAGCGGGATGGGGTGAGCAGTTCTTC
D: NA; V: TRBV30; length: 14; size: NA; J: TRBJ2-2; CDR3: CAWSGGPGTGELFF; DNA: TGTGCCTGGAGTGGTGGCCCGGGCACCGGGGAGCTGTTTTTT
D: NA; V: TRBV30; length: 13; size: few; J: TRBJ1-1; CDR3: CAWSVSQGRKAFF; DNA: TGTGCCTGGAGTGTATCCCAGGGAAGGAAAGCTTTCTTT
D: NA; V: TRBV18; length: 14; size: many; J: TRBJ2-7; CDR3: CASSQAPGPYEQYF; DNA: TGTGCCAGCTCACAAGCTCCGGGCCCCTACGAGCAGTACTTC
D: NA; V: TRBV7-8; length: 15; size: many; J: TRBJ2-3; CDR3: CASSLGLGSTDTQYF; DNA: TGTGCCAGCAGCTTAGGCTTGGGGAGCACAGATACGCAGTATTTT
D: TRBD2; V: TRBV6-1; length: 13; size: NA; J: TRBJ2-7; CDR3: CASSALAGDEQYF; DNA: TGTGCCAGCAGCGCGCTAGCGGGAGACGAGCAGTACTTC
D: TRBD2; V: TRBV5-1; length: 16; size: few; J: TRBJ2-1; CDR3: CASSLTGGTSANEQFF; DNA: TGCGCCAGCAGCCTCACCGGGGGGACTAGCGCCAATGAGCAGTTCTTC
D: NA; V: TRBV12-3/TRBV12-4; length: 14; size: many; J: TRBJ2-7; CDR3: CASSLADGNYEQYF; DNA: TGTGCCAGCAGTTTAGCGGATGGGAATTACGAGCAGTACTTC
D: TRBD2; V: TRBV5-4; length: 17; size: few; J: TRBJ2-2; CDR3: CASSKGLAGGPTGELFF; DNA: TGTGCCAGCAGCAAGGGACTAGCGGGAGGGCCAACCGGGGAGCTGTTTTTT
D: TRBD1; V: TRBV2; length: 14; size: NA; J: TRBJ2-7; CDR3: CASRPTGTGYEQYF; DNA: TGTGCCAGCAGGCCCACCGGGACAGGCTACGAGCAGTACTTC
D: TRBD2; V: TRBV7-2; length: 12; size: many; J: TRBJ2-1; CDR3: CASRRTSWEQFF; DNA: TGTGCCAGCAGGAGGACTAGCTGGGAGCAGTTCTTC
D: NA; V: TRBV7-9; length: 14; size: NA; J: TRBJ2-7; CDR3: CASSLAGQRYEQYF; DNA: TGTGCCAGCAGCTTAGCCGGACAGAGGTACGAGCAGTACTTC
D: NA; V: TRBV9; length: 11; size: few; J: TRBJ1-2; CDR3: CASSTTNSYTF; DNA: TGTGCCAGCAGCACGACCAATAGCTACACCTTC
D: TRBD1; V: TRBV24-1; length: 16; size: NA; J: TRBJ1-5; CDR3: CATSDETGTGMWPQHF; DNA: TGTGCCACCAGTGACGAAACCGGGACAGGGATGTGGCCCCAGCATTTT
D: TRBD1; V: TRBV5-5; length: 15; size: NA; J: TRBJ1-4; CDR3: CASSLRQGISEKLFF; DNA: TGTGCCAGCAGCCTAAGACAGGGAATAAGTGAAAAACTGTTTTTT
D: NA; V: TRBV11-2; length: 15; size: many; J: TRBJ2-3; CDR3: CASSLRGDGTDTQYF; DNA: TGTGCCAGCAGCTTAAGAGGGGACGGCACAGATACGCAGTATTTT
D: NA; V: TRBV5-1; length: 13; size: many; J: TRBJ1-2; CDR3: CASSLDANYGYTF; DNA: TGCGCCAGCAGCTTGGACGCTAACTATGGCTACACCTTC
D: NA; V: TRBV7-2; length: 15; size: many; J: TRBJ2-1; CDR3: CASSLQAASYNEQFF; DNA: TGTGCCAGCAGCTTACAAGCGGCCTCCTACAATGAGCAGTTCTTC
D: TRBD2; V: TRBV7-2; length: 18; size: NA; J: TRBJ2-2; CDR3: CASSLAIPGLARTGELFF; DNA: TGTGCCAGCAGCTTAGCGATTCCGGGACTAGCCAGGACCGGGGAGCTGTTTTTT